The next 6 T cell receptor beta chains were all read from a single sample in a study of beta chain features in type 1 diabetes. Reverse transcription of all isolated RNA meant that expressed TCRB transcripts were sequenced. The data were produced by immunoSEQ multiplex PCR, yet TCRdb's version contains in-frame clones alone and is incomplete. The top ten hold roughly 2.5% of the sample, which has some 160,000 clones, approximately 8.4% seen once. What was sequenced was central memory CD4+ T cells from blood. The receptors come from a woman younger than 30 in good health.

The rearrangement uses TRBV5-1 and TRBJ1-2; D possibly corresponds to TRBD1 (5 bases). CDR3 length: 13 residues. Per germline, CDR1 SGHRS and CDR2 YFSETQ. V gave up 6 bases and J gave up 4 bases, with 13 bases separating them. The CDR3 region is CASTPGGAYGYTF. The CDR3 coding sequence is TGCGCCAGCACCCCGGGAGGGGCCTATGGCTACACCTTC.

The J gene is TRBJ2-1, the V gene TRBV18, with D possibly being TRBD2 (5 bases). Trimming took 3 bases from V and 5 from J, leaving 8 bases between them. Germline-derived CDR1 and CDR2 are KGHSH and LQKENI. CDR3 length: 13 residues. CDR3 sequence reads: CASSPSADNEQFF. CDR3 bases: TGTGCCAGCTCACCGTCAGCGGACAATGAGCAGTTCTTC.

The chain carries TRBV11-1 and TRBJ2-5, with 8 bases aligning to TRBD1. Trimming at V came to 5 bases and at J to 7 bases, leaving 6 bases not matched to a gene. The germline gives CDR1 SGHAT, CDR2 FQDESV (reference sequence). This CDR3 has 13 amino acids. The CDR3 loop reads CASSTGTGWTQYF. The CDR3 region has the DNA TGTGCCAGCAGCACCGGGACAGGATGGACCCAGTACTTC.

This clone came up a few times. This chain connects TRBV4-1 to TRBJ2-3; 10 nucleotides line up with TRBD1. From germline, CDR1 is MGHRA and CDR2 YSYEKL. The J segment lost 2 bases and the V segment lost 2 bases, leaving 4 bases of the junction unmatched. CDR3 size: 16 residues. Here the CDR3 reads CASSQPDRGFTDTQYF. Here the CDR3 DNA reads TGCGCCAGCAGCCAACCGGACAGGGGGTTCACAGATACGCAGTATTTT.

CDR3 sequence reads: CASSVGTANTEAFF. The CDR3 DNA follows: TGTGCCAGCAGCGTAGGGACAGCTAACACTGAAGCTTTCTTT. The chain links TRBV9 to TRBJ1-1, with a weak D call TRBD1 (6 bases). This CDR3 comprises 14 residues. The ends were cut back, 0 bases at V and 2 bases at J, with 8 bases in the middle. The germline gives CDR1 SGDLS, CDR2 YYNGEE.

The V gene is TRBV5-1, the J gene TRBJ2-5; D gene ambiguous. This CDR3 has 12 amino acids. Trimming took off 4 bases at V and 2 bases at J, with 6 bases between the two ends. CDR1 and CDR2 from the germline V gene are SGHRS and YFSETQ. The CDR3 is CASSVPQETQYF. The CDR3 DNA reads TGCGCCAGCAGCGTTCCACAAGAGACCCAGTACTTC.